This TCR beta chain was sequenced during a study of cytomegalovirus exposure and HLA in healthy donors. Study as a whole: Prior work identified about 120 million unique TCR beta sequences in approximately 180 million T cells.

The PCR had 60 Vbeta and 13 Jbeta primers. Here immunoSEQ multiplex PCR was the method, and the copy in TCRdb shows in-frame clones only, minus some. The sample yields around 100,000 clones, about 74% seen once. The germline V gene encodes CDR1 SQVTM and CDR2 ANQGSEA. The CDR3 contains 12 residues. V gave up 6 bases and J gave up 1 base, with 7 bases separating them. A remark on this clone: The antigen remains undetermined.

Notes on the study in general: Clonal expansion, a later analysis showed, was greater in HLA-associated TCR beta chains than in equally common others. TCR beta chains numbering 164 were designated cytomegalovirus-associated. Rarity held for most TCR sequences, but there were some public TCRs that occurred in many donors.

Sequencing was done on a sample of PBMCs. This chain joins TRBV29-1 and TRBJ2-1; D is ambiguous. The TCR was taken from a young woman in good health and CMV-seropositive. The CDR3 region is CSVLLSYNEQFF. The CDR3 DNA follows: TGCAGCGTACTACTATCCTACAATGAGCAGTTCTTC.